A single sample is the source of the 14 T cell receptor beta chains below, sequenced in a study of blood T cell repertoires in COVID-19. Repertoires were generated with immunoSEQ multiplex PCR, while TCRdb's copy carries only in-frame clones and drops some. The sample consists of fewer than 350,000 clones, about 82% of them appearing once. Material: peripheral blood. The receptors were sampled from a woman in her forties or fifties with active or convalescent COVID-19.

This chain links TRBV5-5 with TRBJ2-5; possible D gene TRBD2, 6 bases. Between the trimmed V and J ends, which lost 2 bases and 3 bases, there was a span of 8 bases. This CDR3 spans 13 amino acids. Germline V lookup: CDR1 SGHKS, CDR2 YYEKEE (reference sequence). The CDR3 region is CASSLPGEETQYF. The CDR3 DNA sequence: TGTGCCAGCAGCTTACCGGGAGAAGAGACCCAGTACTTC.

V is TRBV24-1 and J is TRBJ1-2, with TRBD1 matching over 7 bases. With V trimmed by 5 bases and J by 4 bases, 9 bases remained unmatched. There are 15 residues in the CDR3. The germline CDR1 and CDR2 sequences are KGHDR and SFDVKD. The CDR3 DNA is TGTGCCACCAGTGCCATTTGGCGACAGGGCTATGGCTACACCTTC. As protein: CATSAIWRQGYGYTF.

V usage is TRBV28 and J usage is TRBJ1-2; TRBD1 aligns across 7 bases. Germline assignment: CDR1 MDHEN and CDR2 SYDVKM. This CDR3 is 15 amino acids long. V was pared by 6 bases and J by 4 bases, with 11 bases of the junction left unmatched. The CDR3 protein is CASRRGPARGYGYTF. The CDR3 nucleotides are TGTGCCAGCAGGAGGGGGCCGGCGCGTGGCTATGGCTACACCTTC.

V and J are TRBV7-6 and TRBJ2-1; 10 nucleotides line up with TRBD2. With 5 bases clipped from V and 6 bases from J, the junction kept 7 bases outside the gene matches. Germline V lookup: CDR1 SGHVS, CDR2 FNYEAQ. There are 15 residues in the CDR3. As DNA, the CDR3 is TGTGCCAGCAGCAAAGGCAGCGGGAGGGCCAATGAGCAGTTCTTC. Its translation: CASSKGSGRANEQFF. The variable domain in full, completed from reference TRBV7-6 and TRBJ2-1, reads GAGVSQSPRYKVTKRGQDVALRCDPISGHVSLYWYRQALGQGPEFLTYFNYEAQQDKSGLPNDRFSAERPEGSISTLTIQRTEQRDSAMYRCASSKGSGRANEQFFGPGTRLTVL.

This chain's CDR3 is CASSIAAQGILGSPLHF. DNA for the CDR3: TGTGCCAGTAGTATTGCGGCGCAGGGGATTCTTGGTTCACCCCTCCACTTT. This chain uses TRBV19 with TRBJ1-6; TRBD1 might be the D (6 bases). The CDR3 loop spans 17 amino acids. The V gene lost 3 bases and the J gene lost 9 bases, with 21 bases spanning the gap. Per germline, CDR1 LNHDA and CDR2 SQIVND (reference sequence).

V usage is TRBV7-2 and J usage is TRBJ2-1; TRBD2 aligns across 7 bases. The V gene's germline CDR1 is SGHTA and CDR2 FQGNSA. The V gene end was trimmed by 3 bases and the J gene end by 7 bases; junction bases not matched to a gene: 0. This CDR3 contains 12 residues. CDR3 region: CASSFSGNEQFF. In DNA, the CDR3 is TGTGCCAGCAGCTTTAGCGGGAATGAGCAGTTCTTC.

The chain is built from TRBV2 and TRBJ1-1; D is perhaps TRBD1 (6 bases). V was cut by 6 bases and J by 11 bases, with 25 bases left in between. From germline, CDR1 is SNHLY and CDR2 FYNNEI. The CDR3 contains 15 residues. The CDR3 region is CASSRVSEGDRAAFF. For the CDR3, the DNA is TGTGCCAGCAGCCGGGTGAGTGAGGGGGATCGCGCGGCTTTCTTT.

Regarding this clone: The same CDR3 arises from other DNA sequences in this sample as well. CDR3 bases: TGTGCCAGCTCACCAGGGCTCGATGGCTACACCTTC. Translating it yields CASSPGLDGYTF. V and J are TRBV18 and TRBJ1-2; D gene uncertain. The CDR3 totals 12 residues. CDR1 KGHSH and CDR2 LQKENI come from the germline V gene. Deletions cut 2 bases from V and 6 bases from J, with 7 bases between.

The J gene is TRBJ2-1, the V gene TRBV19; TRBD2 agrees at 7 bases. Germline-derived CDR1 and CDR2 are LNHDA and SQIVND (reference sequence). The V segment lost 6 bases and the J segment 0 bases; nucleotides outside the gene matches: 5. CDR3 length: 15 residues. The CDR3 spells CASSPSGNSYNEQFF. The CDR3 DNA sequence: TGTGCCAGTAGCCCAAGCGGGAACTCCTACAATGAGCAGTTCTTC.

The rearrangement joins TRBV7-2 to TRBJ1-4; the D is unclear. Trimming removed 1 base from V and 3 bases from J, with 9 bases in between. Germline CDR1 is SGHTA and CDR2 is FQGNSA. The CDR3 is made up of 15 amino acids. DNA for the CDR3: TGTGCCAGCAGCTTAGATCAGGCCTCTAATGAAAAACTGTTTTTT. It yields the protein CASSLDQASNEKLFF.

The V and J genes are TRBV5-6 and TRBJ2-7; D might be TRBD2 (5 bases). CDR1 SGHDT and CDR2 YYEEEE come from the germline V gene. The CDR3 sequence is 16 residues long. V was shortened by 4 bases and J by 2 bases, with 19 bases between the two germline ends. The CDR3 DNA reads TGTGCCAGCAGCGCCCCTCGAAGCGGACGAGCCTACGAGCAGTACTTC. It codes for CASSAPRSGRAYEQYF.

This rearrangement joins TRBV7-7 to TRBJ2-2; 9 bases match TRBD2. Trimming cost V 10 bases and J 4 bases; bases outside gene matches: 7. Per germline, CDR1 SSHAT and CDR2 FNYEAQ (reference sequence). CDR3 length: 14 amino acids. In DNA form, the CDR3 reads TGTGCCATCGGCGGGGGGGAACGCACCGGGGAGCTGTTTTTT. Translation: CAIGGGERTGELFF.

The V and J genes are TRBV19 and TRBJ1-3; no reliable D call. The V and J ends lost 5 bases and 0 bases respectively, with 8 bases between them. This CDR3 spans 14 amino acids. The germline gives CDR1 LNHDA, CDR2 SQIVND (reference sequence). The CDR3 region has the DNA TGTGCCAGTAGTGTCGTTTTCTCTGGAAACACCATATATTTT. The encoded protein is CASSVVFSGNTIYF.

The chain joins TRBV6-1 to TRBJ2-4; 12 bases are shared with TRBD2. The CDR3 spans 18 residues. V shed 4 bases, J shed 0 bases, and the junction held 7 bases outside the gene matches. CDR1 MNHNS and CDR2 SASEGT come from the germline V gene. CDR3 nucleotides: TGTGCCAGCAGTGGGGGACTAGCGGGTAGACTAGCCAAAAACATTCAGTACTTC. Translated: CASSGGLAGRLAKNIQYF.